Listed below are T cell receptor beta chains from one sample, sequenced in a study of shared clonotypes between healthy human individuals. This table comes from immunoSEQ multiplex PCR, and its TCRdb copy is limited to in-frame clones, with some not included. The data contain 1.4 million or so clones, approximately 98.5% of them singletons. The sample taken for sequencing was naive CD4+ T cells sorted from blood. The receptors derive from a man younger than 40 in good health. The CDR3 runs from the conserved cysteine through the conserved F or W. A D gene is named only where the DNA matches it firmly. Clone size, where shown, is once, few, many, or a class for clones that have expanded.

V gene,J gene,D gene,clone size,CDR3 DNA,CDR3 protein
TRBV27,TRBJ2-7,.,.,TGTGCCAGCAGTTTTCAGCGGGTGGGGCCCTACGAGCAGTACTTC,CASSFQRVGPYEQYF
TRBV5-1,TRBJ2-7,TRBD1,.,TGCGCCAGCAAACGACAGGGGGCCTACGAGCAGTACTTC,CASKRQGAYEQYF
TRBV5-1,TRBJ2-1,.,.,TGCGCCAGCAGCTTTATTCCGGGAAGCTCCTACAATGAGCAGTTCTTC,CASSFIPGSSYNEQFF
TRBV21-1,TRBJ2-5,.,.,TGTGCCAGCAGCAAGGGCAGGGCCACCGGCGAGACCCAGTACTTC,CASSKGRATGETQYF
TRBV7-2,TRBJ2-7,.,.,TGTGCCAGCAGCTTAGGGGTGGGGACCTACGAGCAGTACTTC,CASSLGVGTYEQYF
TRBV9,TRBJ2-7,.,.,TGTGCCAGCAGCGTAGGAGTCAGGGGAAGTAACGAGCAGTACTTC,CASSVGVRGSNEQYF
TRBV9,TRBJ2-7,TRBD1,.,TGTGCCAGCAGCGTATCTGACAGGGGGGCCCCCTACGAGCAGTACTTC,CASSVSDRGAPYEQYF
TRBV7-9,TRBJ2-1,.,.,TGTGCCAGCAGCTTAGGAGGGGCGCAAGTCCATGAGCAGTTCTTC,CASSLGGAQVHEQFF
TRBV6-5,TRBJ1-3,.,.,TGTGCCAGCAGTTACTCGCTACCAGAATTCGGAAACACCATATATTTT,CASSYSLPEFGNTIYF
TRBV6-5,TRBJ2-7,.,.,TGTGCCAGCAGTTACTCGGAGGGCGCCTACGAGCAGTACTTC,CASSYSEGAYEQYF
TRBV29-1,TRBJ2-1,TRBD1,.,TGCAGCGTTGATGGGGTAACCGGGACAGGGAATGAGCAGTTCTTC,CSVDGVTGTGNEQFF
TRBV5-1,TRBJ2-2,.,.,TGCGCCAGCAGCCTGGGGCAGAAGAACACCGGGGAGCTGTTTTTT,CASSLGQKNTGELFF
TRBV25-1,TRBJ1-2,.,.,TGTGCCAGCAGTGAATTTTCGGGCAGGGCGAGGTCTAACTATGGCTACACCTTC,CASSEFSGRARSNYGYTF
TRBV19,TRBJ2-3,.,.,TGTGCCAGTAGGACGACAGATACGCAGTATTTT,CASRTTDTQYF
TRBV29-1,TRBJ2-3,.,.,TGCAGCGTTGATACCCAGAGTATTGATACGCAGTATTTT,CSVDTQSIDTQYF
TRBV2,TRBJ2-3,.,once,TGTGCCAGCAGGGCGAGGACTGGGGCTGCAGATACGCAGTATTTT,CASRARTGAADTQYF
TRBV9,TRBJ2-1,.,.,TGTGCCAGCAGCGTCAACGGAGAACTCTACAATGAGCAGTTCTTC,CASSVNGELYNEQFF
TRBV29-1,TRBJ1-2,TRBD1,.,TGCAGCGTTGTTAGCTACAGGGGGTTCGATGGCTACACCTTC,CSVVSYRGFDGYTF
TRBV29-1,TRBJ1-1,.,.,TGCAGCGTTGAAACGGGTATGAACACTGAAGCTTTCTTT,CSVETGMNTEAFF
TRBV2,TRBJ1-5,.,.,TGTGCCAGTCAGGTTATCGCCAATCAGCCCCAGCATTTT,CASQVIANQPQHF
TRBV9,TRBJ1-3,.,.,TGTGCCAGCAGCGTAGAGCCCTCTGGAAACACCATATATTTT,CASSVEPSGNTIYF
TRBV5-4,TRBJ2-7,TRBD1,.,TGTGCCAGCAGCTGGACCGGGACAGGGGGTAGGGAGCAGTACTTC,CASSWTGTGGREQYF
TRBV18,TRBJ1-3,.,once,TGTGCCAGCTCACCAAAGGACAGCAACTCTGGAAACACCATATATTTT,CASSPKDSNSGNTIYF
TRBV15,TRBJ1-4,.,.,TGTGCCACCAGCGGTTACCGGACAACTAATGAAAAACTGTTTTTT,CATSGYRTTNEKLFF
TRBV7-8,TRBJ1-5,TRBD1,.,TGTGCCAGCACCTCGGACAGGGGACGTAGCAATCAGCCCCAGCATTTT,CASTSDRGRSNQPQHF
TRBV18,TRBJ2-6,.,.,TGTGCCAGCTCACTACTCGTCGGGGCTCCGTCCGGGGCCAACGTCCTGACTTTC,CASSLLVGAPSGANVLTF
TRBV6-1,TRBJ2-1,.,.,TGTGCCAGCACTCGATCCGGGTTGAGGGACAATGAGCAGTTCTTC,CASTRSGLRDNEQFF
TRBV5-1,TRBJ2-1,TRBD2,once,TGCGCCAGCAGCCAAGGGACTAGTTCCTACAATGAGCAGTTCTTC,CASSQGTSSYNEQFF
TRBV7-7,TRBJ2-5,TRBD1,.,TGTGCTAGCAGCAAAGACAGGGGGCAAGAGACCCAGTACTTC,CASSKDRGQETQYF
TRBV7-9,TRBJ2-1,.,.,TGTGCCAGCAGCTCTATCCAGGGTCTCACCTACAATGAGCAGTTCTTC,CASSSIQGLTYNEQFF
TRBV15,TRBJ2-1,.,.,TGTGCCACCAGCAATATGGGGCTTAAAAATGAGCAGTTCTTC,CATSNMGLKNEQFF
TRBV5-4,TRBJ2-7,TRBD2,once,TGTGCCAGCAGCTTGGCCTTCAGCGGGAGCTCAGGCGAGCAGTACTTC,CASSLAFSGSSGEQYF
TRBV18,TRBJ2-1,.,.,TGTGCCAGCTCACCATTGCCCACCTATGAGCAGTTCTTC,CASSPLPTYEQFF
TRBV27,TRBJ2-1,TRBD2,.,TGTGCCAGCAGTCCTAGCGGACGGCTAAGCTCCTACAATGAGCAGTTCTTC,CASSPSGRLSSYNEQFF
TRBV4-2,TRBJ2-7,TRBD2,.,TGTGCCAGCAGCCCCAAGACTAGCGGTGTCCGGGAGCAGTACTTC,CASSPKTSGVREQYF
TRBV9,TRBJ1-2,.,.,TGTGCCAGCAGCGTAGGCGGCACCAACGACTATGGCTACACCTTC,CASSVGGTNDYGYTF
TRBV6-5,TRBJ2-5,.,.,TGTGCCAGCAGTTATCAATACCCAATCCAAGAGACCCAGTACTTC,CASSYQYPIQETQYF
TRBV5-1,TRBJ2-7,.,.,TGCGCCAGCAGCTTGGGGGGTAGCTCCTACGAGCAGTACTTC,CASSLGGSSYEQYF
TRBV7-8,TRBJ2-7,.,.,TGTGCCAGCAGCTTAGGTAGGAGGGAGCAGTACTTC,CASSLGRREQYF
TRBV9,TRBJ2-7,.,.,TGTGCCAGCAGCGAGGGGGACACGAGCTCCTACGAGCAGTACTTC,CASSEGDTSSYEQYF
TRBV25-1,TRBJ1-1,.,.,TGTGCCAGCAGCACACAGGGTTTCACTGAAGCTTTCTTT,CASSTQGFTEAFF
TRBV9,TRBJ2-1,.,.,TGTGCCAGCAGCCCAGACGAGGGGGGCTCCTACAATGAGCAGTTCTTC,CASSPDEGGSYNEQFF
TRBV5-1,TRBJ2-7,.,once,TGCGCCAGCAGCTTGGCCGGTACCTACGAGCAGTACTTC,CASSLAGTYEQYF
TRBV14,TRBJ1-2,TRBD1,.,TGTGCCAGCAGCCAAAAGTTTCAGGGGGCGCCGTATGGCTACACCTTC,CASSQKFQGAPYGYTF
TRBV11-2,TRBJ2-1,TRBD1,.,TGTGCCAGCAGCTTCGGGACAGATTACAATGAGCAGTTCTTC,CASSFGTDYNEQFF
TRBV10-3,TRBJ1-1,.,.,TGTGCCATCAGGGACCGGGGATCTGGGGACACTGAAGCTTTCTTT,CAIRDRGSGDTEAFF
TRBV9,TRBJ1-1,TRBD1,.,TGTGCCAGCAGCCCCTGGACAGGGAGCACTGAAGCTTTCTTT,CASSPWTGSTEAFF
TRBV13,TRBJ1-2,.,once,TGTGCCAGCTCTATGGGCCACCTGGACTACACCTTC,CASSMGHLDYTF
TRBV9,TRBJ2-6,.,.,TGTGCCAGCAGCGTAGCTCAGGGTTTACCCCCCATCTCTGGGGCCAACGTCCTGACTTTC,CASSVAQGLPPISGANVLTF
TRBV6-6,TRBJ2-7,TRBD2,.,TGTGCCAGCAGGAGGGAGGGTACCTACGAGCAGTACTTC,CASRREGTYEQYF
TRBV29-1,TRBJ2-5,.,.,TGCAGCGTTGAGGAGGGGCAGTGGGGGACCCAGTACTTC,CSVEEGQWGTQYF